The 16 T cell receptor beta chains below were found in one sample sequenced in a study of blood T cell repertoires in COVID-19. The method was immunoSEQ multiplex PCR; TCRdb's version includes in-frame clones alone and lacks a portion of them. The table lists under 200,000 clones, about 85% of them singletons, with 20% to 25% in the top ten. Source material: peripheral blood. These receptors were obtained from a man aged 60 to 75 with active or convalescent COVID-19.

V and J are TRBV18 and TRBJ2-3; a weak D match, TRBD1 (6 bases). Germline lookup yields CDR1 KGHSH and CDR2 LQKENI. V gave up 6 bases and J gave up 3 bases, with 16 bases separating them. The CDR3 is 15 residues long. The CDR3 reads CASSLSDSLTDTQYF. Written as DNA, the CDR3 is TGTGCCAGCTCTCTGTCGGACAGCTTAACAGATACGCAGTATTTT.

The table lists this clone with a count of one. V usage is TRBV3-1 (or the pseudogene TRBV3-2) and J usage is TRBJ1-2; D is ambiguous. Deletions cut 0 bases from V and 10 bases from J, with 15 bases between. In germline, CDR1 is LGHDT, CDR2 YNNKEL (reference sequence). The CDR3 runs 14 residues. CDR3 in amino acids: CASSQEWEGGPYTF. For the CDR3, the DNA is TGTGCCAGCAGCCAAGAATGGGAAGGAGGACCCTACACCTTC.

The chain has TRBV6-5 and TRBJ1-3; D remains unclear. V lost 2 bases, J lost 0 bases, and 8 bases lay in between. Germline-derived CDR1 and CDR2 are MNHEY and SVGAGI. The CDR3 loop spans 15 amino acids. Written as DNA, the CDR3 is TGTGCCAGCAGTTACAACACGCCCTCTGGAAACACCATATATTTT. It yields the protein CASSYNTPSGNTIYF.

V usage is TRBV9 and J usage is TRBJ2-5, with a weak D call TRBD2 (5 bases). V was clipped by 0 bases and J by 4 bases, with 13 bases between them. The CDR3 spans 15 residues. The germline CDR1 and CDR2 sequences are SGDLS and YYNGEE. In DNA, the CDR3 is TGTGCCAGCAGCGTAGGGGGAGCGGCGGGAGAGACCCAGTACTTC. It encodes CASSVGGAAGETQYF.

The chain recombines TRBV7-3 with TRBJ2-6; D unclear. The CDR3 contains 15 residues. CDR1 is SGHTA, CDR2 FQGTGA, per germline. V shed 1 base and J shed 0 bases, with 4 bases lying between them. CDR3 in amino acids: CASSLSGSGANVLTF. CDR3 DNA sequence: TGTGCCAGCAGCTTAAGCGGCTCTGGGGCCAACGTCCTGACTTTC.

This clone was observed a single time. The chain combines TRBV27 with TRBJ1-2; 7 nucleotides line up with TRBD1. The CDR3 length is 15 residues. V trimming: 5 bases; J trimming: 0 bases; junction bases outside the gene matches: 6. Germline CDR1 MNHEY, CDR2 SMNVEV (reference sequence). The CDR3 sequence is CASSPDDRANYGYTF. Written as DNA, the CDR3 is TGTGCCAGCAGTCCAGATGACAGGGCTAACTATGGCTACACCTTC.

This clone was observed a handful of times. The same CDR3 can be traced to other DNA sequences in this sample. The chain employs TRBV7-3 and TRBJ2-7; 7 bases match TRBD1. V dropped 0 bases and J dropped 1; count of bases not matched to a gene: 6. The CDR3 contains 16 residues. CDR1 and CDR2 from the germline V gene are SGHTA and FQGTGA. The CDR3 region is CASSLTGGLSSYEQYF. The DNA of the CDR3 is TGTGCCAGCAGCTTAACAGGGGGCTTATCATCCTACGAGCAGTACTTC.

The chain is built from TRBV20-1 and TRBJ2-7; perhaps TRBD1 as D (5 bases). Trimming took off 0 bases at V and 9 bases at J, with 6 bases between the two ends. Germline V gene data show CDR1 as DFQATT and CDR2 as SNEGSKA (reference sequence). The CDR3 loop spans 10 amino acids. The CDR3 region is CSARDDRQYF. The CDR3 DNA is TGCAGTGCTAGAGATGACAGGCAGTACTTC.

This rearrangement joins TRBV10-3 to TRBJ2-1; 10 nucleotides agree with TRBD1. Trimming removed 5 bases from V and 1 base from J; junction bases left unmatched: 5. This CDR3 has 16 amino acids. Germline V lookup: CDR1 ENHRY, CDR2 SYGVKD. CDR3 coding DNA: TGTGCCATCAGTCCCGGGACAGGGGAATCCTACAATGAGCAGTTCTTC. Translation gives CAISPGTGESYNEQFF.

Points on this clone: Additional DNA sequences in this sample encode the identical CDR3. The chain carries TRBV5-1 and TRBJ1-2; D possibly corresponds to TRBD1 (5 bases). V gave up 4 bases and J gave up 2 bases, with 12 bases separating them. The CDR3 extends over 14 amino acids. Germline lookup yields CDR1 SGHRS and CDR2 YFSETQ. The CDR3, as DNA: TGCGCCAGCAGCCTGGGGACTGCCAACTATGGCTACACCTTC. Amino acids: CASSLGTANYGYTF.

J is TRBJ1-3 and V is TRBV7-9; a possible D gene is TRBD1 (5 bases). Trimming pared 5 bases from V and 4 bases from J, leaving 12 bases between. Per the germline V gene, CDR1 is SEHNR and CDR2 is FQNEAQ (reference sequence). The length of the CDR3 is 14 residues. The CDR3 protein is CASSPLGGGNTIYF. Here the CDR3 DNA reads TGTGCCAGCAGCCCCCTCGGGGGAGGAAACACCATATATTTT.

This chain joins TRBV5-1 and TRBJ1-6, with 9 bases aligning to TRBD1. Trimming cost V 4 bases and J 7 bases; bases outside gene matches: 6. This CDR3 has 15 residues. The germline V gene has CDR1 SGHRS and CDR2 YFSETQ. The CDR3 bases are TGCGCCAGCAGCCTCTGGACAGGGGACAATTCACCCCTCCACTTT. It codes for CASSLWTGDNSPLHF.

The chain links TRBV12-3 or TRBV12-4 to TRBJ2-1; 8 nucleotides line up with TRBD2. With 5 bases clipped from V and 10 bases from J, the junction kept 7 bases outside the gene matches. The length of the CDR3 is 13 residues. The CDR3 loop reads CASSVGGAGEQFF. The CDR3 DNA is TGTGCCAGCAGTGTCGGGGGGGCCGGGGAGCAGTTCTTC.

The chain is built from TRBV4-1 and TRBJ2-5, with 9 bases aligning to TRBD2. CDR1 and CDR2 (germline): MGHRA, YSYEKL. Trimming at V came to 1 base and at J to 2 bases, leaving 11 bases not matched to a gene. This CDR3 has 18 amino acids. The CDR3 region has the DNA TGCGCCAGCAGCCAAGTGTGGGGGCGGGGGGGCTTTCAAGAGACCCAGTACTTC. As protein: CASSQVWGRGGFQETQYF.

This clone was found many times. The chain uses TRBV5-1 and TRBJ1-2; TRBD1 matches at 7 bases. J was trimmed by 3 bases and V by 1 base; bases with no gene match: 9. Germline V gene lookup returns CDR1 SGHRS and CDR2 YFSETQ. This CDR3 contains 16 residues. The CDR3 bases are TGCGCCAGCAGCTTGCGCACAGGGGTGGAGTACTATGGCTACACCTTC. This translates into CASSLRTGVEYYGYTF.

This clone was recorded once. V usage is TRBV29-1 and J usage is TRBJ2-5; weak D call: TRBD1 (6 bases). The CDR3 totals 12 residues. Germline CDR1 is SQVTM and CDR2 is ANQGSEA. V lost 6 bases to trimming and J lost 4 bases, with 12 bases between them. The CDR3 here is CSVGALRETQYF. The CDR3 region has the DNA TGCAGCGTGGGGGCCCTCCGAGAGACCCAGTACTTC.